The following is a T cell receptor (beta chain) sequence with its context. The data were taken from a study of blood T cell repertoires in COVID-19. Overall study context: Spain, Italy and the United States supplied samples that represented acute and convalescent COVID-19. PBMCs, B-cell-depleted T cells, or T cells were the source of the cDNA or gDNA that made up the material.

The authors' processing: Counts of nucleated cells, estimated from reference gene primer amplification, were obtained. Profiled with immunoSEQ multiplex PCR; TCRdb holds only in-frame clones, not every one. The DNA was the basis for D and trimming; V, J and clone size are from that table. The profile shows 200,000 or so clones, 80% to 90% of them singletons. Recruited during active infection, patients (from Seattle) were subsequently followed longitudinally. Looked up from germline, CDR1 is SGHTA and CDR2 is FQGNSA. The CDR3 runs 17 residues. The V and J ends lost 1 base and 5 bases, in that order; junction bases with no gene match: 13.

Specimen: peripheral blood. This sequence originates from a man aged 25 to 40 with COVID-19, enrolled during active disease. The V and J genes are TRBV7-2 and TRBJ1-1; 7 positions match TRBD1. CDR3 sequence (DNA): TGTGCCAGCAGCTTAGTGGCTTTAGGACAGGTAGGAACTGAAGCTTTCTTT. Encoded protein: CASSLVALGQVGTEAFF.